This T cell receptor (beta chain) was identified during a study of tumor and adjacent non-tumor tissue in lung cancer. Study in general: Histology: around 13 adenocarcinoma, a couple of squamous cell carcinoma, 1 small cell lung cancer. Approximately 4 million productive TCRbeta reads were obtained per sample on average.

The CDR3 has 12 residues. The V gene end was trimmed by 11 bases and the J gene end by 9 bases; junction bases not matched to a gene: 8. Germline V gives CDR1 MNHEY, CDR2 SVGAGI. Overall study results and limits: Significantly higher TCR diversity was found in tumor than normal lung.

A modified ARM-PCR protocol with three rounds of nested PCR amplified TCRbeta. TCRdb itself ran the multiplex PCR reads through MiXCR, one entry per CDR3 protein. The sample yields some 47,000 distinct CDR3 sequences, less than 70% seen once. This sample's RNA came from whole unsorted tissue. This non-tumor lung sample came from over 3 cm beyond the tumor edge. Between August and November 2014, newly diagnosed, chemotherapy-naive lung cancer patients underwent thoracic surgery in China. About this clonotype itself: Its cognate antigen is unknown.

This clonotype was obtained from a woman aged 40 to 50 with non-small cell lung cancer. The sequenced material came from distant non-tumor lung tissue. This chain joins TRBV6-5 and TRBJ2-1; 9 bases match TRBD2. As DNA, the CDR3 is TGTGCCTGTGGGGCGGGAGGGATTGAGCAGTTCTTC. Protein: CACGAGGIEQFF.